This TCR beta chain came from a study of post-analysis software for immune sequencing data. About the research overall: Disease courses included relapsing-remitting, secondary progressive and progressive-relapsing multiple sclerosis. Points from the study as a whole: Compared against controls, patients with multiple sclerosis displayed significantly lower normalized Chao1 diversity. Patients showed TRBV5-6, TRBV5-1 and TRBV20-1 among five TRBV segments more frequent than in controls.

About this clonotype itself: Its matching antigen is unknown.

Included in the TCR beta cDNA libraries were unique molecular identifiers. T cells, roughly 0.9 to 11 million of them, yielded hundreds of thousands of cDNA molecules. TCRdb redid the calling of the PCR reads with MiXCR, one entry per CDR3 protein. The table has roughly 700,000 distinct CDR3 sequences, about 27% seen once. Germline CDR1 is SGHDT and CDR2 is YYEEEE. V was pared by 2 bases and J by 3 bases, with 11 bases of the junction left unmatched. This CDR3 region has 17 residues. The sequencing sample was made of blood. V usage is TRBV5-6 and J usage is TRBJ1-5; 7 nucleotides agree with TRBD1. The receptor was derived from a girl aged 10-17 years with multiple sclerosis. For the CDR3, the DNA is TGTGCCAGCAGCTTAGGGGGCGGGGGTCGGGCCAATCAGCCCCAGCATTTT. As protein: CASSLGGGGRANQPQHF.